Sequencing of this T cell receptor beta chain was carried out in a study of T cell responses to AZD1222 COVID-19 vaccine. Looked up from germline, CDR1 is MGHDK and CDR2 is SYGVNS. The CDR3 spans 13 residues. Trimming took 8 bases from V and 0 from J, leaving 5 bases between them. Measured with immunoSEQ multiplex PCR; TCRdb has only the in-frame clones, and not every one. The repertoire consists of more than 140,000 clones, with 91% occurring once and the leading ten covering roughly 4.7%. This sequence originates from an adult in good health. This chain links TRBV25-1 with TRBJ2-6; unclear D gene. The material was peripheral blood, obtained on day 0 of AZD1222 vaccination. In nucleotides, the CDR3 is TGTGCCAGCGGATACTCTGGGGCCAACGTCCTGACTTTC. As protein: CASGYSGANVLTF.